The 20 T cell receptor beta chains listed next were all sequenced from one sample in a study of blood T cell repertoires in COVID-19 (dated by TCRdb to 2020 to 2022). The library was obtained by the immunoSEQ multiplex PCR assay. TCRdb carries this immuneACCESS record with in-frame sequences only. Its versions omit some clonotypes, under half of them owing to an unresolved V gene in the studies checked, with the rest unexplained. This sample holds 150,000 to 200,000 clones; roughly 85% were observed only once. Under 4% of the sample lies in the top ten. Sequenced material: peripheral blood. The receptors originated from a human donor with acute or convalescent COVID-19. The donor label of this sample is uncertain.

CDR3 bases: TGTGCCAGTAGTCCCCGGGTGAATTCACCCCTCCACTTT. Translated: CASSPRVNSPLHF. The chain links TRBV19 to TRBJ1-6; D remains unclear. The CDR3 has 13 residues. The germline V and J ends were trimmed by 5 bases and 7 bases, with 9 bases remaining between them. Germline loops: CDR1 LNHDA, CDR2 SQIVND (reference sequence).

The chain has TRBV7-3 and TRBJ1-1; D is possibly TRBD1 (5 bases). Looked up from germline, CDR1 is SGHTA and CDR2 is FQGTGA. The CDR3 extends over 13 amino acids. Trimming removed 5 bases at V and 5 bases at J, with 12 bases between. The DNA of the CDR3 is TGTGCCAGCAGCCCCGCAGGGAGGACTGAAGCTTTCTTT. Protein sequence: CASSPAGRTEAFF.

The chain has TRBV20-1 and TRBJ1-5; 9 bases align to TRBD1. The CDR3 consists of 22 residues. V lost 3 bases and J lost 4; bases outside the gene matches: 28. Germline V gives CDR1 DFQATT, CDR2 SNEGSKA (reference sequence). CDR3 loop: CSASLARGQATPGTGINQPQHF. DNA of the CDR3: TGCAGTGCTAGTTTAGCCCGGGGGCAGGCCACTCCCGGGACAGGGATTAATCAGCCCCAGCATTTT.

CDR3 sequence reads: CASRVQGSPSIEAFF. For the CDR3, the DNA is TGTGCCAGCAGAGTACAGGGGTCCCCGTCTATTGAAGCTTTCTTT. V gene TRBV6-4 combines with J gene TRBJ1-1; TRBD1 agrees at 7 bases. Germline V CDR1 and CDR2: MRHNA, SNTAGT. The CDR3 loop spans 15 amino acids. Unmatched junction bases numbered 14, after V lost 6 bases and J lost 7 bases.

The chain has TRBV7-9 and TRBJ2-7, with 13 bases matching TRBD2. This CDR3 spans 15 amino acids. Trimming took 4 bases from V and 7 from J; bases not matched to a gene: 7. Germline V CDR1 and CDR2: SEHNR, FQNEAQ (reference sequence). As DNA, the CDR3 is TGTGCCAGCAGCTACACTAGCGGGGGGGCCGGGGAGCAGTACTTC. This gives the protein CASSYTSGGAGEQYF.

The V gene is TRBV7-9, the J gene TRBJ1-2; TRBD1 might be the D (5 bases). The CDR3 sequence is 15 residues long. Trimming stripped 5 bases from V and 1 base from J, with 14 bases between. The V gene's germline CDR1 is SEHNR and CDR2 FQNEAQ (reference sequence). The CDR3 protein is CASSRRQGGNYGYTF. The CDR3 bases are TGTGCCAGCAGCCGCCGCCAGGGCGGTAACTATGGCTACACCTTC.

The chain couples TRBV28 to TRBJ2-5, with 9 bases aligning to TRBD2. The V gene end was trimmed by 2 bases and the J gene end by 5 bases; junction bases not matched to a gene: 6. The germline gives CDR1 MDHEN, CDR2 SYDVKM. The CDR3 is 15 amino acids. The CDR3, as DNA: TGTGCCAGCAGTTTAGCGGGGGGGCCTTCGGAGACCCAGTACTTC. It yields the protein CASSLAGGPSETQYF.

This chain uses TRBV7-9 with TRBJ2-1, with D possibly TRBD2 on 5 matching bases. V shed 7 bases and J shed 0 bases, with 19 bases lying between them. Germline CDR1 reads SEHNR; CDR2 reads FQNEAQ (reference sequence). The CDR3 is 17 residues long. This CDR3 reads CASTLKGAYSSYNEQFF. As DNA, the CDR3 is TGTGCCAGCACCCTCAAGGGAGCTTATAGCTCCTACAATGAGCAGTTCTTC. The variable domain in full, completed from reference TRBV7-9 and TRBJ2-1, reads DTGVSQNPRHKITKRGQNVTFRCDPISEHNRLYWYRQTLGQGPEFLTYFQNEAQLEKSRLLSDRFSAERPKGSFSTLEIQRTEQGDSAMYLCASTLKGAYSSYNEQFFGPGTRLTVL.

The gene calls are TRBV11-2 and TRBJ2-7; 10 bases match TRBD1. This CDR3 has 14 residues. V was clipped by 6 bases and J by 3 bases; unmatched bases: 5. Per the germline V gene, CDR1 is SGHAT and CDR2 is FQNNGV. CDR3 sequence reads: CASRKGQGRYEQYF. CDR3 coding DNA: TGTGCCAGCAGGAAGGGACAGGGGCGCTACGAGCAGTACTTC.

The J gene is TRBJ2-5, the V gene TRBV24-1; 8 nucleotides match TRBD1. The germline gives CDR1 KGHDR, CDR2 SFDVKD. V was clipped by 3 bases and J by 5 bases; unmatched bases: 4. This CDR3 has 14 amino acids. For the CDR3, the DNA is TGTGCCACCAGTGATCCTTGGACAGGGGAGACCCAGTACTTC. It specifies CATSDPWTGETQYF.

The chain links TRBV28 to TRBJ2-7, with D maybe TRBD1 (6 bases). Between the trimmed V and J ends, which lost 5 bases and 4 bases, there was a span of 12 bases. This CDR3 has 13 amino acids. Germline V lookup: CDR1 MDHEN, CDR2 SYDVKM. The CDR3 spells CASSRSRGYEQYF. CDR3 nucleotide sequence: TGTGCCAGCAGTCGATCCAGGGGATACGAGCAGTACTTC. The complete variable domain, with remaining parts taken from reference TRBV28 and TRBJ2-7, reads DVKVTQSSRYLVKRTGEKVFLECVQDMDHENMFWYRQDPGLGLRLIYFSYDVKMKEKGDIPEGYSVSREKKERFSLILESASTNQTSMYLCASSRSRGYEQYFGPGTRLTVT.

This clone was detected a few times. DNA for the CDR3: TGTGGGACAGGATCCCCTGGAAACACCATATATTTT. Protein product: CGTGSPGNTIYF. The rearrangement joins TRBV6-5 to TRBJ1-3, with TRBD1 matching 7 bases. Germline loops: CDR1 MNHEY, CDR2 SVGAGI. The CDR3 runs 12 residues.

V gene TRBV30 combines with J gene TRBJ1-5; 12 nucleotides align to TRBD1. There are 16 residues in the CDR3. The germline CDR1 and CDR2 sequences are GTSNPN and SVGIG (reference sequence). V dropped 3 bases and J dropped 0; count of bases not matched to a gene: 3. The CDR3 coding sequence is TGTGCCTGGAGGGGACAGGGGGCCTATAGCAATCAGCCCCAGCATTTT. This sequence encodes CAWRGQGAYSNQPQHF. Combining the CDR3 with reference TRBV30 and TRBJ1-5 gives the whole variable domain SQTIHQWPATLVQPVGSPLSLECTVEGTSNPNLYWYRQAAGRGLQLLFYSVGIGQISSEVPQNLSASRPQDRQFILSSKKLLLSDSGFYLCAWRGQGAYSNQPQHFGDGTRLSIL.

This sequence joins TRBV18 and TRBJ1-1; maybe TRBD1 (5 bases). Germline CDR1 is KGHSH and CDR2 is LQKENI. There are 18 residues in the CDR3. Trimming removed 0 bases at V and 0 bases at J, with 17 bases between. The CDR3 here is CASSPPGTLAGMNTEAFF. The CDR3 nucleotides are TGTGCCAGCTCACCACCAGGGACTTTGGCAGGGATGAACACTGAAGCTTTCTTT.

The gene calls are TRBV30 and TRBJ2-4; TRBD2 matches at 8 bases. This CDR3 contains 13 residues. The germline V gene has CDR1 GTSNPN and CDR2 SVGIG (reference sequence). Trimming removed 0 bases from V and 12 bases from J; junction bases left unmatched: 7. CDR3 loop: CAWSVSGGLGQYF. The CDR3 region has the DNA TGTGCCTGGAGTGTAAGCGGGGGACTGGGTCAGTACTTC.

As DNA, the CDR3 is TGTGCCAGCAGTCTGTCCGAAGAGACCCAGTACTTC. Translation gives CASSLSEETQYF. The J gene is TRBJ2-5, the V gene TRBV12-3 or TRBV12-4, with D unclear. Trimming stripped 5 bases from V and 3 bases from J, with 7 bases between. This CDR3 region has 12 residues.

CDR3 sequence reads: CASSARVEETQYF. DNA of the CDR3: TGTGCCAGCAGCGCGAGGGTAGAGGAGACCCAGTACTTC. V usage is TRBV9 and J usage is TRBJ2-5, with a weak D call TRBD2 (5 bases). This CDR3 is 13 amino acids long. Germline V gives CDR1 SGDLS, CDR2 YYNGEE. V dropped 3 bases and J dropped 5 bases, with 11 bases sitting between them.

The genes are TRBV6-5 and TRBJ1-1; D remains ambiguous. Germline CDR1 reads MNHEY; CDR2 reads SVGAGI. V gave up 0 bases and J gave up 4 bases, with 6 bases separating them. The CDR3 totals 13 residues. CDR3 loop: CASSYSRSTEAFF. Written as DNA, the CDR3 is TGTGCCAGCAGTTACTCTCGCAGCACTGAAGCTTTCTTT.

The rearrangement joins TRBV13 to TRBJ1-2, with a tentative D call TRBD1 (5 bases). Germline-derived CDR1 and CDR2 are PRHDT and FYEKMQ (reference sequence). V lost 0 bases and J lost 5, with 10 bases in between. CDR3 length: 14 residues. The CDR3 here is CASSLGQALYGYTF. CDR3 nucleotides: TGTGCCAGCAGCTTAGGACAGGCATTGTATGGCTACACCTTC.

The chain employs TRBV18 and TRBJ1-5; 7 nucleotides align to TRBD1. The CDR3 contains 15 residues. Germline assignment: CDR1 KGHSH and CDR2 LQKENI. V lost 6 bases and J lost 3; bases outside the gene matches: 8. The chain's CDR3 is CASSPATGTNQPQHF. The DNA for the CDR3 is TGTGCCAGCTCCCCCGCGACAGGGACCAATCAGCCCCAGCATTTT.